The present TCR beta chain was sequenced within a study of shared clonotypes between healthy human individuals (dated by TCRdb to about 2020). In the study overall: Two women and a few men aged 18 to 49 years were included in the cohort. For each donor, three plates each were used for CD4 naive and CD4 memory, two plates were used for CD8 naive, and one plate was used for CD8 memory. The study deeply sequenced blood TCR repertoires of five healthy adults to estimate repertoire size and the extent of clonotype sharing between individuals. Different laboratories and diverse techniques were used to prepare libraries and sequence TCR repertoires, to increase sequencing depth and limit assay-specific biases. Each donor's leukapheresis produced roughly between roughly 0.9 and 9 billion PBMCs. On the study overall, not on this receptor specifically: Compared with non-shared clonotypes, the clonotypes found in all four sorted-subset donors had higher generation probabilities. Only blood was sampled, and tissue TCR repertoires likely differ from those in blood. About 5% of naive CD4, roughly 3.5% of naive CD8, approximately 2.2% of memory CD4, and 0.4% of memory CD8 clonotypes were shared across several donors. Naive subsets generally had larger estimated clonotype richness than memory subsets did. Pairwise subsampling indicated that sequencing depth was expected to affect the degree of clonotype sharing among donors. The genetic and exposure-history diversity represented was limited by the small number of donors. Even with the large sequencing depth, rarefaction of the sorted-subset datasets indicated that sequencing was incomplete.

Using the deep immunoSEQ assay, multiplex PCR amplified TCR CDR3 regions from genomic DNA. For each cell subset, the extracted genomic DNA was distributed evenly across all wells of several immunoSEQ 96-well plates, and each plate served as one replicate. Each replicate PCR for sorted subsets received approximately 220 ng genomic DNA, equal to roughly 30,000 T cell genomes. The purified libraries were quantified using a Qubit 3.0 fluorometer, sized with a Bioanalyzer 2100, and then quantified again using the KAPA Library Quantification kit. Every immunoSEQ 96-well plate was sequenced on a dedicated single-read 150-cycle Illumina NextSeq 550 flow cell. The original pipeline was this. The immunoSEQ output contained only junctional sequences without quality scores, so filtering could not match that applied to full-length reads. To assign V/J genes and CDR3, sequences were annotated using PyIR, a Python wrapper for IgBLAST v1.9, with IMGT germline references. Reads were filtered out if the reads had weak V/J assignments (E-value above 1e-6), no CDR3, stop codons, out-of-frame junctions, or ambiguous translated residues. V3J clonotypes were defined as sequences sharing the same inferred V gene, J gene, and CDR3 amino acid sequence. Percentage overlap between repertoires was computed as shared unique clonotypes divided by the size of the smaller repertoire. Repertoire richness was assessed with RTK rarefaction, the Chao1 estimator, and Recon v2.1 estimates of unobserved clonotypes. OLGA was used to compute generation probabilities for all TCRbeta clonotypes that the gDNA method yielded from a handful of donors. In TCRdb, the immuneACCESS table is reduced to in-frame sequences with V and J assigned. These tables do not hold every clone; where another copy was compared, an unresolved V gene accounts for under half, and the others remain unexplained. V, J and clone size were drawn from that table, and D and trimming were deduced from the DNA. The table for this sample lists 1.4 million or so clones; 98% of them were counted only once. 0.36% of the sample belongs to the ten largest clones.

The donors were healthy, HIV-negative adults who had no recently reported acute infections or vaccinations. Only Caucasian adults living in Nashville, Tennessee, USA were represented among the donors. CD4+ T cells were enriched by magnetic negative selection; naive cells were then positively selected on CD45RA, and the negative fraction formed the memory subset. Blood was collected by leukapheresis, and PBMCs were isolated by Ficoll-Histopaque density gradient centrifugation and then cryopreserved in liquid nitrogen vapor phase. Purity and quantity of every magnetically sorted T cell population were checked by analytical flow cytometry. From each sorted fraction, genomic DNA was isolated and quantified by UV absorbance on a Nanodrop 2000c. Note on this clone: Which antigen it targets is not known. No base quality values were provided; no much bigger clone lies one nucleotide off.

The CDR3 measures 16 amino acids from cysteine to phenylalanine. Only the CDR3 region is kept as DNA, spanning 48 bases read in frame from base 1. Trimming removed 6 bases from V and 3 bases from J, leaving 18 bases between the germline ends. The germline V gene provides CDR1 SGHTA and CDR2 FQGNSA. Recombination joined TRBV7-2 with TRBJ1-5; perhaps TRBD1 is the D gene, with 5 bases matching. The TCR sequence derives from a young man in good health. Sequencing was performed on naive CD4+ T cells sorted from blood. The sample's cell subset or site label, decoded: CD45RA+ positively selected. The DNA reads TGTGCCAGCAGAACTACCGGGACCCCGGACAATCAGCCCCAGCATTTT. Its translation is CASRTTGTPDNQPQHF.